This is a list of T cell receptor beta chains from one sample in a study of T cells after yellow fever vaccination. TCRdb itself ran the 5' RACE reads through MiXCR, one entry per CDR3 protein. The sample yields hundreds of thousands of distinct CDR3 sequences, 12% seen once. The source material was CD4+ T cells sorted from PBMCs, sampled 15 days after the yellow fever booster vaccination. The receptor set was obtained from a man between 18 and 35 years old who received the YFV17D yellow fever vaccine. The CDR3 runs from the conserved cysteine through the conserved F or W. D genes are given only for firm matches. Part of the rows lack a size; the others show once, few, many or a class for expanded clones.

D,V,size,J,CDR3,DNA
NA,TRBV27,NA,TRBJ2-1,CASSSQGPSYNEQFF,TGTGCCAGCAGTTCACAGGGTCCCTCCTACAATGAGCAGTTCTTC
NA,TRBV7-2,NA,TRBJ1-4,CASSLAMGRAPGEKLFF,TGTGCCAGCAGCTTAGCGATGGGGAGAGCACCCGGGGAAAAACTGTTTTTT
TRBD2,TRBV7-2,NA,TRBJ2-3,CASSAGLARTDTQYF,TGTGCCAGCAGCGCGGGACTAGCTCGTACAGATACGCAGTATTTT
NA,TRBV5-1,few,TRBJ2-5,CASGYGTRQETQYF,TGCGCCAGCGGTTACGGGACAAGACAAGAGACCCAGTACTTC
TRBD1,TRBV27,few,TRBJ2-7,CASSLGQGRGYEQYF,TGTGCCAGCAGTCTAGGACAGGGGAGAGGCTACGAGCAGTACTTC
NA,TRBV29-1,few,TRBJ1-2,CSVVTGAGRGYGYTF,TGCAGCGTTGTTACCGGTGCAGGACGTGGGTATGGCTACACCTTC
NA,TRBV12-3/TRBV12-4,NA,TRBJ2-1,CASSFQTYEQFF,TGTGCCAGCAGTTTTCAGACGTATGAGCAGTTCTTC
NA,TRBV27,NA,TRBJ1-5,CASSGSGAGNQPQHF,TGTGCCAGCAGTGGCAGCGGGGCGGGCAATCAGCCCCAGCATTTT
NA,TRBV5-4,NA,TRBJ2-7,CASSLLVGGDFSYEQYF,TGTGCCAGCAGCTTGTTAGTGGGGGGTGATTTTTCCTACGAGCAGTACTTC
TRBD2,TRBV9,NA,TRBJ2-3,CASSRTSGGRFDTQYF,TGTGCCAGCAGCAGGACTAGCGGGGGCCGTTTCGATACGCAGTATTTT
NA,TRBV20-1,few,TRBJ1-4,CSAKRSNEKLFF,TGCAGTGCTAAGAGATCTAATGAAAAACTGTTTTTT
TRBD1,TRBV18,NA,TRBJ1-3,CASSPGTGRRNTIYF,TGTGCCAGCTCACCAGGGACAGGGCGCCGAAACACCATATATTTT
TRBD2,TRBV7-3,NA,TRBJ2-3,CASSSGTGTSGANTQYF,TGTGCCAGCAGCTCAGGAACCGGGACTAGCGGGGCCAATACGCAGTATTTT
NA,TRBV6-5,NA,TRBJ2-7,CATRGLARIEEQYF,TGTGCCACAAGAGGGCTAGCGAGGATTGAAGAGCAGTACTTC
TRBD1,TRBV6-2/TRBV6-3,few,TRBJ1-1,CASSFRGLGFLDTEAFF,TGTGCCAGCAGTTTCAGGGGGCTGGGCTTCCTCGACACTGAAGCTTTCTTT
TRBD2,TRBV20-1,many,TRBJ2-3,CSAPSLGERGTTDTQYF,TGCAGTGCTCCGAGCTTGGGGGAGCGGGGGACCACAGATACGCAGTATTTT
NA,TRBV6-1,few,TRBJ1-2,CASSEGSSAEDQRDGYTF,TGTGCCAGCAGTGAAGGCAGCTCGGCAGAGGACCAGAGGGATGGCTACACCTTC
NA,TRBV5-1,NA,TRBJ2-3,CASSPDAGTSTDTQYF,TGCGCCAGCAGCCCTGACGCCGGGACTAGCACAGATACGCAGTATTTT
NA,TRBV24-1,few,TRBJ2-1,CATSENNEQFF,TGTGCCACCAGTGAGAACAATGAGCAGTTCTTC
NA,TRBV7-9,many,TRBJ1-6,CASSSIRDSPLHF,TGTGCCAGCAGCTCGATCAGGGATTCACCCCTCCACTTT
NA,TRBV6-5,few,TRBJ2-2,CACTGDTGELFF,TGTGCCTGTACGGGGGACACCGGGGAGCTGTTTTTT
NA,TRBV12-3/TRBV12-4,many,TRBJ2-5,CASTRQNQETQYF,TGTGCCAGCACCCGGCAGAACCAAGAGACCCAGTACTTC
NA,TRBV24-1,many,TRBJ2-1,CATSDLDEQFF,TGTGCCACCAGTGATTTGGATGAGCAGTTCTTC
TRBD1,TRBV19,few,TRBJ1-2,CASIADRVGGYTF,TGTGCCAGTATCGCGGACAGGGTAGGAGGCTACACCTTC
NA,TRBV7-9,few,TRBJ1-5,CASSRRNRVGQPQHF,TGTGCCAGCAGCCGACGAAACAGGGTTGGTCAGCCCCAGCATTTT
NA,TRBV7-2,many,TRBJ1-5,CASSHGGESQPQHF,TGTGCCAGCAGCCACGGGGGGGAAAGTCAGCCCCAGCATTTT
TRBD2,TRBV5-1,NA,TRBJ2-3,CASSFAAGGRDTQYF,TGCGCCAGCAGCTTTGCAGCGGGGGGGCGGGATACGCAGTATTTT
NA,TRBV2,few,TRBJ1-5,CASSPNSQGLGHF,TGTGCCAGCAGCCCGAATTCTCAGGGGTTGGGGCATTTT
NA,TRBV3-1,NA,TRBJ1-1,CASSRYQGTEAFF,TGTGCCAGCAGCCGATATCAGGGCACTGAAGCTTTCTTT
NA,TRBV29-1,few,TRBJ2-5,CSAGRLKETQYF,TGCAGCGCCGGTCGGCTAAAGGAGACCCAGTACTTC
NA,TRBV6-5,NA,TRBJ1-6,CASSYLDNYSPLHF,TGTGCCAGCAGTTACTTGGACAACTATTCACCCCTCCACTTT
TRBD1,TRBV3-1,few,TRBJ1-1,CASSQGTAWDTEAFF,TGTGCCAGCAGCCAGGGGACAGCATGGGACACTGAAGCTTTCTTT
TRBD1,TRBV7-2,few,TRBJ1-6,CASETKGTGLSPLHF,TGTGCCAGTGAGACTAAAGGGACAGGGCTCTCACCCCTCCACTTT
TRBD1,TRBV29-1,many,TRBJ1-2,CSVKAQGAYYGYTF,TGCAGCGTCAAGGCCCAGGGGGCGTACTATGGCTACACCTTC
NA,TRBV2,few,TRBJ2-7,CASSAQGSSYEQYF,TGTGCCAGCAGTGCCCAGGGTAGCTCCTACGAGCAGTACTTC
TRBD1,TRBV5-5,NA,TRBJ1-1,CASSKSGGATNTEAFF,TGTGCCAGCAGCAAATCAGGGGGCGCGACGAACACTGAAGCTTTCTTT
NA,TRBV4-3,few,TRBJ1-1,CASSQDGWWGANTEAFF,TGCGCCAGCAGCCAAGATGGTTGGTGGGGGGCGAACACTGAAGCTTTCTTT
NA,TRBV20-1,many,TRBJ1-6,CSARGQGGNSPLHF,TGCAGTGCTAGAGGTCAAGGCGGGAATTCACCCCTCCACTTT
NA,TRBV7-2,many,TRBJ2-5,CASSLADEETQYF,TGTGCCAGCAGCTTAGCGGACGAAGAGACCCAGTACTTC